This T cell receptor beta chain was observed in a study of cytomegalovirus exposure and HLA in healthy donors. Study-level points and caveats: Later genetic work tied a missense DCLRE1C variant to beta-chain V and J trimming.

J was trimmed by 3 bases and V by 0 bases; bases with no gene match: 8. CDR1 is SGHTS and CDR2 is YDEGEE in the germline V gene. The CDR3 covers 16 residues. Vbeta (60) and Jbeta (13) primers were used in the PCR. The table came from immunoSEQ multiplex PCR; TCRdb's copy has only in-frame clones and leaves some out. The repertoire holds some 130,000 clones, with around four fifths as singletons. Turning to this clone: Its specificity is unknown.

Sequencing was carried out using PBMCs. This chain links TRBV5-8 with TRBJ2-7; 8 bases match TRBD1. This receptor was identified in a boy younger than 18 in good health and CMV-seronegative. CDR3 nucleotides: TGTGCCAGCAGCTTGGGGGCCGGGACAGGATTCTACGAGCAGTACTTC. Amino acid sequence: CASSLGAGTGFYEQYF. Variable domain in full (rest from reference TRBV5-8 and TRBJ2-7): EAGVTQSPTHLIKTRGQQATLRCSPISGHTSVYWYQQALGLGLQFLLWYDEGEERNRGNFPPRFSGRQFPNYSSELNVNALELEDSALYLCASSLGAGTGFYEQYFGPGTRLTVT.